This passage covers 8 T cell receptor beta chains from one sample sequenced in a study of graft-versus-host responses after intestinal transplantation. TCRdb's copy holds only in-frame clones and misses some; the assay was immunoSEQ multiplex PCR. This sample has tens of thousands of clones; about 95% occur once, and the top ten carry around 0.22%. No antigens are known for them. This specimen was unstimulated CD8+ T cells sorted from spleen or lymph node cells, taken before transplant. These receptor sequences come from a human donor who was the organ donor for an intestinal transplant.

The CDR3 region has the DNA TGTGCCAGCAGCTTAGAGACAGCCTACGAGCAGTACTTC. Translated, it gives CASSLETAYEQYF. The V and J genes are TRBV7-9 and TRBJ2-7; the D gene is possibly TRBD1 (5 bases). V gave up 1 base and J gave up 2 bases, with 6 bases separating them. CDR3 length equals 13 residues. CDR1 and CDR2 (germline): SEHNR, FQNEAQ (reference sequence).

This chain joins TRBV13 and TRBJ1-6; D unresolved. Germline assignment: CDR1 PRHDT and CDR2 FYEKMQ (reference sequence). The ends were cut back, 5 bases at V and 4 bases at J, with 12 bases in the middle. This CDR3 comprises 15 residues. The CDR3: CASSGRDSYNSPLHF. DNA of the CDR3: TGTGCCAGCAGCGGCCGGGATTCATATAATTCACCCCTCCACTTT.

The rearrangement uses TRBV7-2 and TRBJ2-3; 8 bases are shared with TRBD1. The germline V gene has CDR1 SGHTA and CDR2 FQGNSA. Trimming removed 5 bases from V and 8 bases from J; junction bases left unmatched: 18. The CDR3 has 17 amino acids. CDR3 coding DNA: TGTGCCAGCAGCCTCCCAACCGGGACAGGCACCGGGGGTACGCAGTATTTT. Residues: CASSLPTGTGTGGTQYF. Supplemented by reference TRBV7-2 and TRBJ2-3, the full variable domain reads GAGVSQSPSNKVTEKGKDVELRCDPISGHTALYWYRQSLGQGLEFLIYFQGNSAPDKSGLPSDRFSAERTGGSVSTLTIQRTQQEDSAVYLCASSLPTGTGTGGTQYFGPGTRLTVL.

The V and J genes are TRBV13 and TRBJ2-5; no reliable D call. CDR1 PRHDT and CDR2 FYEKMQ come from the germline V gene (reference sequence). V was cut by 5 bases and J by 4 bases, with 14 bases left in between. CDR3 length: 14 residues. CDR3 in DNA: TGTGCCAGCAGCGCCCCAGTGGATAGAGAGACCCAGTACTTC. This gives the protein CASSAPVDRETQYF.

V usage is TRBV9 and J usage is TRBJ2-1, with 8 bases lining up with TRBD2. V was pared by 0 bases and J by 4 bases, with 6 bases of the junction left unmatched. The length of the CDR3 is 16 residues. Germline V gene lookup returns CDR1 SGDLS and CDR2 YYNGEE. The chain's CDR3 is CASSVEAGDPYNEQFF. The CDR3 region has the DNA TGTGCCAGCAGCGTAGAAGCGGGGGACCCTTACAATGAGCAGTTCTTC.

V and J are TRBV6-5 and TRBJ1-1; unclear D gene. Germline CDR1 is MNHEY and CDR2 is SVGAGI. This CDR3 comprises 15 residues. V lost 0 bases and J 0 bases, leaving 8 bases between the germline ends. The CDR3, as DNA: TGTGCCAGCAGTTACTCTGGTCAGGTGAACACTGAAGCTTTCTTT. The encoded protein is CASSYSGQVNTEAFF.

The chain uses TRBV4-3 and TRBJ2-2, with 13 nucleotides matching TRBD2. Germline V gives CDR1 LGHNA, CDR2 YSLEER. V gave up 0 bases and J gave up 6 bases; unmatched junction bases: 4. The length of the CDR3 is 17 residues. CDR3 in amino acids: CASSQDGLAGAPGELFF. The CDR3 nucleotides are TGCGCCAGCAGCCAAGACGGACTAGCGGGGGCCCCCGGGGAGCTGTTTTTT.

V gene TRBV2 combines with J gene TRBJ2-5; D call uncertain. V lost 6 bases and J lost 5, with 7 bases in between. Germline V CDR1 and CDR2: SNHLY, FYNNEI. The CDR3 runs to 11 residues. The CDR3 DNA reads TGTGCCAGCAGCCGCACTGAGACCCAGTACTTC. Its translation is CASSRTETQYF.